Shown below are 2 T cell receptor beta chains from a single sample sequenced in a study of OX40 agonist ivuxolimab in advanced cancers. The method was immunoSEQ multiplex PCR; TCRdb's version includes in-frame clones alone and lacks a portion of them. This sample yields about 78,000 clones, of which around nine tenths are seen a single time; 0.2% to 0.3% belongs to the top ten. The sequencing here drew on CD4+ or CD8+ T cells sorted from blood, taken in a trial of the OX40 agonist ivuxolimab. These receptors all come from an adult with an advanced solid tumor such as melanoma, head and neck, liver or kidney cancer.

The gene calls are TRBV11-2 and TRBJ2-5; D call uncertain. The ends were cut back, 4 bases at V and 3 bases at J, with 9 bases in the middle. The CDR3 spans 13 residues. Germline CDR1 is SGHAT and CDR2 is FQNNGV. Here the CDR3 reads CASSSQVEETQYF. The CDR3 DNA is TGTGCCAGCAGCTCCCAGGTCGAAGAGACCCAGTACTTC.

The chain recombines TRBV27 with TRBJ2-2; 9 bases align to TRBD1. This CDR3 contains 16 residues. Germline V gene data show CDR1 as MNHEY and CDR2 as SMNVEV (reference sequence). Germline trimming cut 4 bases from V and 6 bases from J; bases unmatched to any gene: 9. The CDR3 sequence is CASSSPTGGRSGELFF. CDR3 bases: TGTGCCAGCAGTTCCCCGACAGGGGGGCGTTCCGGGGAGCTGTTTTTT.